Sequencing of this T cell receptor (beta chain) was carried out in a study of cytomegalovirus exposure and HLA in healthy donors. Findings and caveats of the study: TCR beta V- and J-gene trimming, according to a later analysis, was linked to a missense DCLRE1C variant.

The PCR made use of 60 Vbeta and 13 Jbeta primers. The table came from immunoSEQ multiplex PCR; TCRdb's copy has only in-frame clones and leaves some out. The table has roughly 130,000 clones, around 8.5% seen once. This clone was counted between two and nine times. Its specificity is not known. The CDR3 is made up of 17 amino acids. In germline, CDR1 is SGHTA, CDR2 FQGNSA. With 5 bases removed from V and 0 bases from J, the gap between germline ends came to 19 bases. The V gene is TRBV7-2, the J gene TRBJ1-2; D unresolved. The clonotype was recovered from a man between 35 and 55 years old in good health and CMV-seronegative. The sample comprised PBMCs. CDR3 protein: CASSSRDGRTTNYGYTF. In DNA, the CDR3 is TGTGCCAGCAGCAGTAGGGATGGGCGGACTACTAACTATGGCTACACCTTC. Complete variable domain (other parts from reference TRBV7-2 and TRBJ1-2): GAGVSQSPSNKVTEKGKDVELRCDPISGHTALYWYRQSLGQGLEFLIYFQGNSAPDKSGLPSDRFSAERTGGSVSTLTIQRTQQEDSAVYLCASSSRDGRTTNYGYTFGSGTRLTVV.